This TCR beta chain was identified during a study of blood T cell repertoires in COVID-19. Background on the study: Samples came from the United States, Italy and Spain, spanning acute and convalescent COVID-19. T cells, B-cell-depleted T cells, or PBMCs provided the cDNA or gDNA that served as material.

V was clipped by 6 bases and J by 9 bases, with 21 bases between them. The V gene's germline CDR1 is KGHSH and CDR2 LQKENI. This CDR3 has 16 residues. Per the original methods: For nucleated cells, counts were estimated from reference gene primer amplification. The data were produced by immunoSEQ multiplex PCR, yet TCRdb's version contains in-frame clones alone and is incomplete. V, J and clone size derive from that table, while D and trimming were established from the DNA sequence. The sample yields roughly 300,000 clones, roughly 90% seen once. Sequencing was carried out using peripheral blood. The sequence was obtained from a man aged 18 to 35 who had recovered from COVID-19. The gene calls are TRBV18 and TRBJ1-6, with a tentative D call TRBD1 (5 bases). CDR3 loop: CASSPGGARGLSPLHF. The CDR3 bases are TGTGCCAGCTCCCCGGGAGGGGCGAGAGGCCTTTCACCCCTCCACTTT.